A selection of T cell receptor beta chains follows, all from one sample in a study of T cells in Graves' hyperthyroidism and ophthalmopathy. One entry per CDR3 protein results from TCRdb running MiXCR on the multiplex PCR reads. In the table there are 300,000 to 500,000 distinct CDR3 sequences, 15% of which are singletons. Sequenced input: blood. The source is a woman aged 25 to 39 with Graves' hyperthyroidism. CDR3s include the opening cysteine and the closing phenylalanine or tryptophan. D genes are given only for firm matches. Clone size is not always given. Where it is, it says once, few, many or a class for expanded clones.

>TRBD2|few|TRBV20-1|TRBJ2-5
CSARRRGGYGETQYF
TGCAGTGCTAGAAGGCGCGGGGGTTATGGAGAGACCCAGTACTTC
>-|many|TRBV12-3/TRBV12-4|TRBJ1-2
CASSTHGTTMGYTF
TGTGCCAGCAGTACGCACGGGACAACTATGGGGTACACCTTC
>TRBD1|many|TRBV5-8|TRBJ2-7
CASSLVGGGLGYEQYF
TGTGCCAGCAGCTTGGTAGGGGGCGGCCTTGGCTACGAGCAGTACTTC
>TRBD2|few|TRBV28|TRBJ2-1
CASSRTRGRALDNEQFF
TGTGCCAGCAGTCGTACTCGCGGGAGGGCCCTCGACAATGAGCAGTTCTTC
>-|many|TRBV2|TRBJ1-6
CASGLLKMAPLHF
TGTGCCAGCGGACTGCTGAAAATGGCACCCCTCCACTTT
>TRBD2|-|TRBV9|TRBJ2-1
CASSVGTSGESSYNEQFF
TGTGCCAGCAGCGTAGGGACTAGCGGGGAGAGCTCCTACAATGAGCAGTTCTTC
>-|many|TRBV2|TRBJ1-5
CASKRDGGGDNQPQHF
TGTGCCAGCAAGAGGGACGGAGGAGGCGACAATCAGCCCCAGCATTTT
>TRBD1|few|TRBV15|TRBJ1-6
CATSSAGQGAKSPLHF
TGTGCCACCAGCAGCGCGGGACAGGGGGCGAAGTCACCCCTCCACTTT
>-|many|TRBV2|TRBJ2-4
CASSPRGGVAKNIQYF
TGTGCCAGCAGTCCCCGCGGAGGTGTAGCCAAAAACATTCAGTACTTC
>-|many|TRBV12-3/TRBV12-4|TRBJ2-7
CASSSGSVSEQYF
TGTGCCAGCAGTTCCGGCTCAGTCAGCGAGCAGTACTTC
>TRBD2|-|TRBV7-6|TRBJ2-1
CASSLDASGGRWFF
TGTGCCAGCAGCTTAGATGCTAGCGGGGGACGATGGTTCTTC
>TRBD1|many|TRBV6-2/TRBV6-3|TRBJ2-3
CASSYSPRRQGRGADTQYF
TGTGCCAGCAGTTACTCGCCCCGAAGACAGGGGAGAGGGGCAGATACGCAGTATTTT
>-|many|TRBV7-9|TRBJ2-1
CASSLGLNGYVNRNEQFF
TGTGCCAGCAGCTTAGGTCTAAACGGCTACGTAAACAGGAATGAGCAGTTCTTC
>-|-|TRBV19|TRBJ1-1
CASSITGEMNTEAFF
TGTGCCAGTAGTATTACAGGAGAGATGAACACTGAAGCTTTCTTT
>TRBD1|many|TRBV3-1|TRBJ1-6
CASSSWDSEFHF
TGTGCCAGCAGCTCCTGGGACAGCGAATTCCACTTT
>TRBD1|-|TRBV5-1|TRBJ2-7
CASSLQGTGEYEQYF
TGCGCCAGCAGCTTGCAGGGGACAGGGGAATACGAGCAGTACTTC
>-|few|TRBV9|TRBJ2-5
CASSVVGGEETQYF
TGTGCCAGCAGCGTTGTTGGAGGGGAAGAGACCCAGTACTTC
>TRBD1|many|TRBV6-1|TRBJ2-7
CASSPQGGPYEQYF
TGTGCCAGCAGCCCTCAAGGGGGCCCCTACGAGCAGTACTTC
>-|-|TRBV5-6|TRBJ1-1
CASSFGGPRNTEAFF
TGTGCCAGCAGCTTCGGAGGGCCACGGAACACTGAAGCTTTCTTT
>-|-|TRBV28|TRBJ2-6
CASRFTGFSGANVLTF
TGTGCCAGCAGGTTTACAGGGTTCTCTGGGGCCAACGTCCTGACTTTC
>TRBD2|-|TRBV14|TRBJ2-1
CASSPPGAGGYNEQFF
TGTGCCAGCAGCCCCCCAGGAGCGGGAGGCTACAATGAGCAGTTCTTC
>-|many|TRBV10-3|TRBJ1-4
CAISESYPQGGEKLFF
TGTGCCATCAGTGAGTCGTACCCCCAGGGCGGAGAAAAACTGTTTTTT
>-|few|TRBV2|TRBJ1-5
CARGAGSGQPQHF
TGTGCCAGGGGTGCAGGCTCCGGTCAGCCCCAGCATTTT
>TRBD1|few|TRBV20-1|TRBJ1-5
CSASMGGQGMGQPQHF
TGCAGTGCTAGTATGGGAGGACAGGGAATGGGTCAGCCCCAGCATTTT
>-|many|TRBV3-1|TRBJ2-1
CASSQLGTSEQFF
TGTGCCAGCAGCCAATTAGGTACGAGTGAGCAGTTCTTC
>TRBD1|many|TRBV10-3|TRBJ1-5
CAISLDRDGNQPQHF
TGTGCCATCAGCTTGGACAGGGACGGCAATCAGCCCCAGCATTTT
>-|-|TRBV19|TRBJ1-5
CASSTTGRKGNQPQHF
TGTGCCAGTAGTACTACAGGGCGGAAGGGCAATCAGCCCCAGCATTTT
>-|-|TRBV28|TRBJ1-1
CASSLSAVPFTEAFF
TGTGCCAGCAGTTTATCTGCAGTTCCTTTCACTGAAGCTTTCTTT
>TRBD2|many|TRBV20-1|TRBJ2-3
CSALAGDTQYF
TGCAGTGCTTTAGCGGGAGATACGCAGTATTTT
>-|many|TRBV3-1|TRBJ2-3
CASSPPWPGSTQYF
TGTGCCAGCAGCCCGCCTTGGCCAGGGTCTACGCAGTATTTT
>-|-|TRBV6-5|TRBJ2-6
CASSYSIGPRTSGANVLTF
TGTGCCAGCAGTTACTCGATAGGTCCCCGTACGTCTGGGGCCAACGTCCTGACTTTC
>-|-|TRBV7-9|TRBJ1-2
CASSTDTYSYGYTF
TGTGCCAGCAGCACGGACACATACTCCTATGGCTACACCTTC
>TRBD2|many|TRBV20-1|TRBJ2-7
CSGVGLAGDGRQYF
TGCAGTGGAGTCGGACTAGCGGGAGACGGGCGGCAGTACTTC
>TRBD1|few|TRBV15|TRBJ1-2
CATSRDRGQGAYYGYTF
TGTGCCACCAGCAGAGATCGGGGACAGGGGGCTTACTATGGCTACACCTTC
>-|many|TRBV3-1|TRBJ2-1
CASSQGTWGSNEQFF
TGTGCCAGCAGCCAAGGTACTTGGGGTTCGAATGAGCAGTTCTTC
>-|many|TRBV30|TRBJ2-7
CAWSVGRITYEQYF
TGTGCCTGGAGTGTAGGGCGTATCACCTACGAGCAGTACTTC
>-|few|TRBV6-1|TRBJ1-5
CASSENIGVGNQPQHF
TGTGCCAGCAGTGAAAATATAGGGGTAGGGAATCAGCCCCAGCATTTT
>TRBD1|-|TRBV6-9|TRBJ2-3
CASSYSGTGRDTQYF
TGTGCCAGCAGTTATTCCGGGACAGGGCGAGATACGCAGTATTTT
>TRBD2|few|TRBV7-8|TRBJ2-1
CASSRLMLAGGLNEQFF
TGTGCCAGCAGCCGTTTAATGCTGGCGGGAGGGCTAAATGAGCAGTTCTTC
>TRBD1|many|TRBV28|TRBJ2-7
CASSRGGTGTYEQYF
TGTGCCAGCAGCCGCGGAGGGACAGGGACCTACGAGCAGTACTTC
>-|-|TRBV30|TRBJ2-5
CAWSYRSPRETQYF
TGTGCCTGGAGTTACAGGTCCCCGAGGGAGACCCAGTACTTC
>-|-|TRBV9|TRBJ2-1
CASSGGGHLYNEQFF
TGTGCCAGCAGCGGCGGTGGACACCTCTACAATGAGCAGTTCTTC